The 21 T cell receptor beta chains presented below share a single source sample, sequenced in a study of shared clonotypes between healthy human individuals. This table comes from immunoSEQ multiplex PCR, and its TCRdb copy is limited to in-frame clones, with some not included. The repertoire holds 2 million to 2.5 million clones, 92% seen once, with 0.3% to 0.4% in the top ten. The source material was naive CD4+ T cells from PBMCs. Subset reported: CD45RA+ positively selected. The origin of the receptors is a man aged 18 to 35 in good health. Some clones in this sample may be carry-over from other donors' samples.

V and J are TRBV19 and TRBJ2-6; 7 bases line up with TRBD1. Germline V gene lookup returns CDR1 LNHDA and CDR2 SQIVND (reference sequence). This CDR3 contains 14 residues. The V and J ends lost 10 bases and 4 bases, in that order; junction bases with no gene match: 7. CDR3 amino acids: CATATGTGANVLTF. CDR3 coding DNA: TGTGCCACCGCGACAGGGACCGGGGCCAACGTCCTGACTTTC.

In this sample, this clone turned up a few times. The rearrangement uses TRBV25-1 and TRBJ1-5; perhaps TRBD1 as D (6 bases). The germline V and J ends were trimmed by 2 bases and 8 bases, with 16 bases remaining between them. Germline-derived CDR1 and CDR2 are MGHDK and SYGVNS. This CDR3 spans 15 amino acids. CDR3 DNA sequence: TGTGCCAGCAGTGAAGGGGGAGGGGGGTTTAAGCCCCAGCATTTT. This translates into CASSEGGGGFKPQHF.

Written as DNA, the CDR3 is TGTGCCAGCAGTTACGGGCAGGGCACCTCCTACGAGCAGTACTTC. Its translation is CASSYGQGTSYEQYF. This chain uses TRBV6-6 with TRBJ2-7, with TRBD1 as a possible D gene (5 bases). Trimming took off 2 bases at V and 0 bases at J, with 11 bases between the two ends. This CDR3 has 15 residues. Germline lookup yields CDR1 MNHNY and CDR2 SVGAGI (reference sequence).

This clone was picked up one time. The V gene is TRBV28, the J gene TRBJ1-5; D is unclear. This CDR3 has 16 amino acids. Trimming took 5 bases from V and 3 from J, leaving 17 bases between them. Germline lookup yields CDR1 MDHEN and CDR2 SYDVKM. The CDR3 nucleotides read TGTGCCAGCAGTCTACCAGAGAGACTGTCCAATCAGCCCCAGCATTTT. Amino acids: CASSLPERLSNQPQHF.

The gene calls are TRBV4-3 and TRBJ2-3; the match to TRBD2 covers 8 bases. The CDR3 has 19 residues. J was trimmed by 3 bases and V by 4 bases; bases with no gene match: 18. From germline, CDR1 is LGHNA and CDR2 YSLEER. The CDR3 here is CASSPRGGVIAGSTDTQYF. The CDR3 region has the DNA TGCGCCAGCAGCCCCCGGGGAGGGGTGATAGCGGGAAGTACAGATACGCAGTATTTT.

This sequence joins TRBV9 and TRBJ2-1, with D possibly TRBD1 on 5 matching bases. This CDR3 is 12 amino acids long. The V end was cut by 3 bases, the J end by 8 bases, with 9 bases between. Germline V lookup: CDR1 SGDLS, CDR2 YYNGEE. The CDR3 nucleotides read TGTGCCAGCAGCGGTGCAGGGTATGAGCAGTTCTTC. Translation: CASSGAGYEQFF.

Concerning this clone itself: Other DNA sequences in the same sample also yield this CDR3. The CDR3 DNA follows: TGCGCCAGCAGCCTGGGACAATCAGAAGAGACCCAGTACTTC. Translated, it gives CASSLGQSEETQYF. The V gene is TRBV5-1, the J gene TRBJ2-5; D possibly corresponds to TRBD1 (6 bases). This CDR3 spans 14 amino acids. Germline assignment: CDR1 SGHRS and CDR2 YFSETQ. Deletions cut 4 bases from V and 3 bases from J, with 13 bases between.

The count of this clone is one. The chain uses TRBV12-5 and TRBJ1-2; 10 bases are a match to TRBD1. CDR1 and CDR2 (germline): LGHNT, FRNRAP. The CDR3 covers 14 residues. Trimming took 5 bases from V and 6 from J; bases not matched to a gene: 6. CDR3 region: CASGTGQGTDGYTF. CDR3 nucleotide sequence: TGTGCTAGTGGTACGGGACAGGGGACAGATGGCTACACCTTC.

Note on this clone: The identical CDR3 is also encoded by other nucleotide sequences in the sample. This chain joins TRBV30 and TRBJ2-5, with no clear D. V lost 0 bases and J 5 bases, leaving 7 bases between the germline ends. CDR3 size: 12 residues. CDR1 is GTSNPN, CDR2 SVGIG, per germline (reference sequence). CDR3 sequence: CAWSVVLETQYF. CDR3 bases: TGTGCCTGGAGTGTAGTGTTGGAGACCCAGTACTTC.

For the CDR3, the DNA is TGTGCCAGCAGCTCATACAGAAATCGCCAGAACACTGAAGCTTTCTTT. It translates to CASSSYRNRQNTEAFF. The chain has TRBV7-2 and TRBJ1-1; D is unresolved. The CDR3 covers 16 residues. V lost 4 bases and J 1 base, leaving 16 bases between the germline ends. The germline gives CDR1 SGHTA, CDR2 FQGNSA.

The rearrangement links TRBV9 to TRBJ2-4, with 9 bases that match TRBD1. V gave up 3 bases and J gave up 8 bases; unmatched junction bases: 6. The CDR3 contains 14 residues. Looked up from germline, CDR1 is SGDLS and CDR2 is YYNGEE. The CDR3 sequence is CASSAWTGEDIQYF. CDR3 in DNA: TGTGCCAGCAGCGCTTGGACAGGGGAGGACATTCAGTACTTC. The full variable domain, with the rest looked up from reference TRBV9 and TRBJ2-4, is DSGVTQTPKHLITATGQRVTLRCSPRSGDLSVYWYQQSLDQGLQFLIQYYNGEERAKGNILERFSAQQFPDLHSELNLSSLELGDSALYFCASSAWTGEDIQYFGAGTRLSVL.

V is TRBV29-1 and J is TRBJ1-4; the D gene is possibly TRBD1 (5 bases). Deletions cut 6 bases from V and 7 bases from J, with 15 bases between. CDR3 length equals 13 residues. Germline CDR1 is SQVTM and CDR2 is ANQGSEA. The CDR3 sequence: CSVQGPGGEKLFF. Here the CDR3 DNA reads TGCAGCGTCCAGGGACCCGGGGGTGAAAAACTGTTTTTT.

This chain joins TRBV2 and TRBJ2-3; tentatively, D is TRBD2 (5 bases). V dropped 7 bases and J dropped 5 bases, with 13 bases sitting between them. CDR1 is SNHLY and CDR2 is FYNNEI in the germline V gene. CDR3 length: 13 residues. CDR3 coding DNA: TGTGCCAGCATACTCGGGATAGGAGATACGCAGTATTTT. Translating gives CASILGIGDTQYF.

The V and J genes are TRBV5-1 and TRBJ2-5; possible D gene TRBD1, 6 bases. V was trimmed by 0 bases and J by 5 bases, leaving 11 bases between them. Germline-derived CDR1 and CDR2 are SGHRS and YFSETQ. CDR3 length: 14 residues. CDR3 protein: CASSLGTVSETQYF. CDR3 bases: TGCGCCAGCAGCTTGGGGACAGTGAGTGAGACCCAGTACTTC.

The rearrangement links TRBV6-1 to TRBJ2-7, with a weak D call TRBD2 (5 bases). Trimming took off 6 bases at V and 0 bases at J, with 12 bases between the two ends. Per germline, CDR1 MNHNS and CDR2 SASEGT. The CDR3 extends over 14 amino acids. DNA of the CDR3: TGTGCCAGCAGGGTTTCACGGGACTCCTACGAGCAGTACTTC. Amino acid sequence: CASRVSRDSYEQYF.

CDR3 nucleotide sequence: TGTGCCAGCAGTCAACAGGGTCTGGAGCAGTACTTC. It is translated as CASSQQGLEQYF. V and J are TRBV28 and TRBJ2-7; tentatively, D is TRBD1 (6 bases). CDR3 length: 12 amino acids. The germline V gene encodes CDR1 MDHEN and CDR2 SYDVKM. V gave up 5 bases and J gave up 7 bases, with 12 bases separating them.

J is TRBJ1-2 and V is TRBV18; D perhaps matches TRBD1 (5 bases). V was clipped by 6 bases and J by 4 bases, with 15 bases between them. The CDR3 is 14 amino acids. Per the germline V gene, CDR1 is KGHSH and CDR2 is LQKENI. The DNA of the CDR3 is TGTGCCAGCTCCTACCAGACAGAAAGCTATGGCTACACCTTC. Translating it yields CASSYQTESYGYTF.

The chain carries TRBV6-1 and TRBJ1-4; weak D call: TRBD1 (6 bases). The germline V gene has CDR1 MNHNS and CDR2 SASEGT. Trimming took off 2 bases at V and 7 bases at J, with 17 bases between the two ends. CDR3 length: 16 residues. In nucleotides, the CDR3 is TGTGCCAGCAGTGAAATATGGCGGACAGTAGCTGAAAAACTGTTTTTT. This sequence encodes CASSEIWRTVAEKLFF.

The chain has TRBV5-4 and TRBJ1-3, with TRBD1 identical over 7 bases. This CDR3 has 16 residues. CDR1 and CDR2 from the germline V gene are SGHNT and YYREEE (reference sequence). With 1 base clipped from V and 2 bases from J, the junction kept 6 bases outside the gene matches. For the CDR3, the DNA is TGTGCCAGCAGCTTGTATTTAGGACAGGCTGGAAACACCATATATTTT. This translates into CASSLYLGQAGNTIYF.

This clone was recorded a few times. The CDR3 sequence is CASSADSYGNQPQHF. Written as DNA, the CDR3 is TGTGCCAGCAGCGCCGACTCCTATGGGAATCAGCCCCAGCATTTT. V gene TRBV7-2 combines with J gene TRBJ1-5; the D is unclear. V gave up 5 bases and J gave up 4 bases, with 15 bases separating them. The CDR3 has 15 amino acids. Germline assignment: CDR1 SGHTA and CDR2 FQGNSA.

The chain carries TRBV27 and TRBJ2-7; 8 bases map to TRBD2. The CDR3 runs 15 residues. With V trimmed by 7 bases and J by 6 bases, 14 bases remained unmatched. CDR1 is MNHEY, CDR2 SMNVEV, per germline (reference sequence). The CDR3: CASTLSGRERGEQYF. The CDR3 bases are TGTGCCAGCACCCTCAGCGGGAGAGAAAGGGGCGAGCAGTACTTC.